This T cell receptor beta chain was sequenced for a study of blood T cell repertoires in COVID-19. The wider study: Sources were T cells, B-cell-depleted T cells, or PBMCs; the material itself was cDNA or gDNA.

This CDR3 spans 15 amino acids. Per the germline V gene, CDR1 is SGDLS and CDR2 is YYNGEE. V was trimmed by 3 bases and J by 0 bases, leaving 10 bases between them. Per the original methods: The assay estimated nucleated cells by amplifying reference gene primers. TCRdb's table, derived via immunoSEQ multiplex PCR, lists solely in-frame clones and lacks some. The D gene and trimming were derived from the DNA, and the V and J assignments and clone size from that table. The data hold 200,000 to 300,000 clones, with around 88% observed a single time. The TCR comes from a woman aged 25 to 39 who had recovered from COVID-19. This chain joins TRBV9 and TRBJ2-4; possibly TRBD2 for D (6 bases). Sequencing input: peripheral blood. This chain's CDR3 is CASSAGELAKNIQYF. The CDR3 DNA is TGTGCCAGCAGCGCGGGAGAACTAGCCAAAAACATTCAGTACTTC.